The present T cell receptor (beta chain) was sequenced within a study of neurological immune-mediated disorders. Overall study results and limits: None of the CDR3 amino acid sequences of expanded clones recurred across subjects, suggesting private repertoires in all groups. When repertoires were grouped phylogenetically, those of 18 of 34 multiple sclerosis patients fell into one related-CDR3 cluster, a possible signature.

TCRdb analysed the 5' RACE reads with MiXCR anew, one entry per CDR3 protein. The table lists around 130,000 distinct CDR3 sequences, about 3.2% of them singletons. This clonotype has a count of ten or more. Its antigen is unidentified. V lost 1 base, J lost 0 bases, and 11 bases lay in between. The CDR3 spans 16 residues. The germline V gene has CDR1 SGHTA and CDR2 FQGNSA. What was sequenced was PBMCs. The rearrangement links TRBV7-2 to TRBJ2-3, with D perhaps matching TRBD2 (5 bases). This TCR was sampled from a woman in her twenties or thirties with multiple sclerosis. The CDR3 sequence: CASSLVSSGSTDTQYF. CDR3 nucleotide sequence: TGTGCCAGCAGCTTAGTTTCGAGCGGAAGCACAGATACGCAGTATTTT.